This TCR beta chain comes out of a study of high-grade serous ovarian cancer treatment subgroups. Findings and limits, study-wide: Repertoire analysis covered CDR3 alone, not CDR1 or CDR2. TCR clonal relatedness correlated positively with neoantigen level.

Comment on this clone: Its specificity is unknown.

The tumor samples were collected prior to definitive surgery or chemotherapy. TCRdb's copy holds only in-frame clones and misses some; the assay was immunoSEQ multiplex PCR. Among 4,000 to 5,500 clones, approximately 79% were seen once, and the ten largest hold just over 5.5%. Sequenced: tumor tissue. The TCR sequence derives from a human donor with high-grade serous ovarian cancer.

CDR3 sequence reads: CASGGVTQYF. The DNA of the CDR3 is TGTGCCAGCGGGGGAGTGACCCAGTACTTC. The chain is built from TRBV2 and TRBJ2-5, with D perhaps assigned TRBD1 or TRBD2 (5 bases each). The CDR3 runs 10 residues. The V gene lost 8 bases and the J gene lost 7 bases, with 8 bases spanning the gap. Germline V CDR1 and CDR2: SNHLY, FYNNEI. Variable domain in full (rest from reference TRBV2 and TRBJ2-5): EPEVTQTPSHQVTQMGQEVILRCVPISNHLYFYWYRQILGQKVEFLVSFYNNEISEKSEIFDDQFSVERPDGSNFTLKIRSTKLEDSAMYFCASGGVTQYFGPGTRLLVL.